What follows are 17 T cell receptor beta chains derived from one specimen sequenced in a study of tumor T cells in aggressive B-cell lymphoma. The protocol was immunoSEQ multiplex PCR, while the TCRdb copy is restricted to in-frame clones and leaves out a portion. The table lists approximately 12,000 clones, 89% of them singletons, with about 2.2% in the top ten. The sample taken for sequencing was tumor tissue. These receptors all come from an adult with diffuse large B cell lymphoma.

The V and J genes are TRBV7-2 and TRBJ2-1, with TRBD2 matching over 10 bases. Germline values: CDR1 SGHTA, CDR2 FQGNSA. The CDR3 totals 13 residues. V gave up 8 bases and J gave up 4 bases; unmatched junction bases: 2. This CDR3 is CASRTSGYNEQFF. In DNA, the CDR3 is TGTGCCAGCCGGACTAGCGGATACAATGAGCAGTTCTTC.

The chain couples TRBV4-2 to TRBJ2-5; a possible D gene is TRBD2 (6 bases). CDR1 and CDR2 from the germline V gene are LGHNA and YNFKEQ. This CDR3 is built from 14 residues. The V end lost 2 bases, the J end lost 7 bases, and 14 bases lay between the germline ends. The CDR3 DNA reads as TGTGCCAGCAGCCAAAAACGGAGGGTCGGGACCCAGTACTTC. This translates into CASSQKRRVGTQYF.

The CDR3 here is CASSRRTLLETQYF. The CDR3 coding sequence is TGTGCCAGCAGCAGACGGACTTTACTGGAGACCCAGTACTTC. The chain employs TRBV5-8 and TRBJ2-5, with D tentatively TRBD2 (5 bases). CDR1 and CDR2 from the germline V gene are SGHTS and YDEGEE. The CDR3 spans 14 residues. Trimming took 4 bases from V and 5 from J, leaving 15 bases between them.

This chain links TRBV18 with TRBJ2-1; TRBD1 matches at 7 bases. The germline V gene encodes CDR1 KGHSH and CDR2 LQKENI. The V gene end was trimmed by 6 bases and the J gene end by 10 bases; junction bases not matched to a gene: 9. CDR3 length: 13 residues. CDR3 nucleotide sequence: TGTGCCAGCTCCTCCCGGCAGGGGGACGAGCAGTTCTTC. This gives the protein CASSSRQGDEQFF.

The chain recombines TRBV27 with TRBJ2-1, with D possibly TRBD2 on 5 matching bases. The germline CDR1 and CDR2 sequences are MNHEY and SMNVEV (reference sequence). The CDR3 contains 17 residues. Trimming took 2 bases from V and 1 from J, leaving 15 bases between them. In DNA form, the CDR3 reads TGTGCCAGCAGTTTACGGCGGGTAGCCCGATCCTACAATGAGCAGTTCTTC. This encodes CASSLRRVARSYNEQFF.

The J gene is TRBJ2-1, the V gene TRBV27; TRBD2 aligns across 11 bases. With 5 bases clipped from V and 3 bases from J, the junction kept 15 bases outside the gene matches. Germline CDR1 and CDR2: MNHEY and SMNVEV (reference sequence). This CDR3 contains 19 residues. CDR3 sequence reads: CASSLSIGLAGLHYNEQFF. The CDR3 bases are TGTGCCAGCAGTCTCTCCATAGGACTAGCGGGCCTACACTACAATGAGCAGTTCTTC.

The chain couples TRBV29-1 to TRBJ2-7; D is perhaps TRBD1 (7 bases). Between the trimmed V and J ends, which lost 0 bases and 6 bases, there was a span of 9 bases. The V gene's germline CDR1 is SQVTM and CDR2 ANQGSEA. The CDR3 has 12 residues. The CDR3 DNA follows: TGCAGCGTTGAAGATCAGGGGGGCGAGCAGTACTTC. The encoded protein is CSVEDQGGEQYF.

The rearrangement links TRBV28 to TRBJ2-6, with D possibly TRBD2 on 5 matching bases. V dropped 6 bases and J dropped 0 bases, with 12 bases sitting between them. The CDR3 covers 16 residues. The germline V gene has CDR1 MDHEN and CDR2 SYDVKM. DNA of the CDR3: TGTGCCAGCAGCTATACTAGGCGCTCTGGGGCCAACGTCCTGACTTTC. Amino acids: CASSYTRRSGANVLTF.

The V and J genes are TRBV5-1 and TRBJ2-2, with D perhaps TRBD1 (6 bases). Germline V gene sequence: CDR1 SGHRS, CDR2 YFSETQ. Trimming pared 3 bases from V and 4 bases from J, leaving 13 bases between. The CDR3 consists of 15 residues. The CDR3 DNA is TGCGCCAGCAGCTCCACAGGGTTAGGCACCGGGGAGCTGTTTTTT. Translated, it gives CASSSTGLGTGELFF.

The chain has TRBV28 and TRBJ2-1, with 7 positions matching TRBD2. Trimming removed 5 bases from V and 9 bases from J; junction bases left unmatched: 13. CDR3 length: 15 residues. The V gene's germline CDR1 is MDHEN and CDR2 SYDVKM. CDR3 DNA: TGTGCCAGCAGTCCCAGGGACTATTCCCAGGGTGAGCAGTTCTTC. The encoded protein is CASSPRDYSQGEQFF.

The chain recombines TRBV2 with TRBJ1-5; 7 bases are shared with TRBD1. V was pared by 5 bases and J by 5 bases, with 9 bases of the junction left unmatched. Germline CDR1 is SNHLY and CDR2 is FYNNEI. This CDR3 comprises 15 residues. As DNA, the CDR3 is TGTGCCAGCAGTCGAGGGGAACAGGGGTATCAGCCCCAGCATTTT. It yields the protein CASSRGEQGYQPQHF.

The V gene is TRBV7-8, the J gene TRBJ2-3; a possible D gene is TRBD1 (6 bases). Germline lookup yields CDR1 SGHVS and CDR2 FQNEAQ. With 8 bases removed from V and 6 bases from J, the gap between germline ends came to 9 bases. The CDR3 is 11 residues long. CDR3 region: CASQQGDTQYF. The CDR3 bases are TGTGCCAGCCAACAGGGTGATACGCAGTATTTT. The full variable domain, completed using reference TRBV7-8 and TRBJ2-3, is GAGVSQSPRYKVAKRGQDVALRCDPISGHVSLFWYQQALGQGPEFLTYFQNEAQLDKSGLPSDRFFAERPEGSVSTLKIQRTQQEDSAVYLCASQQGDTQYFGPGTRLTVL.

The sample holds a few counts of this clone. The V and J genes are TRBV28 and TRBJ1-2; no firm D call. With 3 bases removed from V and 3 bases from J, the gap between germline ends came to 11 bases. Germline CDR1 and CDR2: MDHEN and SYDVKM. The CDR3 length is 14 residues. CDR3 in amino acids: CASSLAGNYYGYTF. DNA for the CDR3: TGTGCCAGCAGTTTGGCGGGGAACTACTATGGCTACACCTTC.

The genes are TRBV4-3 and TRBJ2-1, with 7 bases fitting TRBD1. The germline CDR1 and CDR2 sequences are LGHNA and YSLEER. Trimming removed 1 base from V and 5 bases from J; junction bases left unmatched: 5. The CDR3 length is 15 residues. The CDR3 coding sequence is TGCGCCAGCAGCCAAGCGGACAGGAACGACAATGAGCAGTTCTTC. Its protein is CASSQADRNDNEQFF.

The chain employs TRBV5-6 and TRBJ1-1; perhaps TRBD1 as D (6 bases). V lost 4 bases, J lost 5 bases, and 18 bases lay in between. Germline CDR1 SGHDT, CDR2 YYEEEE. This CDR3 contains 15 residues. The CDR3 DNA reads TGTGCCAGCAGCCCCCTAGGGGGAGATGGGACTGAAGCTTTCTTT. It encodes CASSPLGGDGTEAFF.

The DNA of the CDR3 is TGCAGCGTACCGACAGGGCCAGGGACTGAAGCTTTCTTT. It is translated as CSVPTGPGTEAFF. The chain couples TRBV29-1 to TRBJ1-1, with 7 positions matching TRBD1. Per the germline V gene, CDR1 is SQVTM and CDR2 is ANQGSEA. Trimming removed 6 bases from V and 5 bases from J; junction bases left unmatched: 9. This CDR3 is 13 amino acids long.

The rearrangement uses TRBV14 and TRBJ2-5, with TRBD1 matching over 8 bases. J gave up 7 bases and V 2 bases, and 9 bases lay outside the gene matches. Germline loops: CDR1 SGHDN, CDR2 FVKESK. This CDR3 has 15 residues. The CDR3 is CASSQTRQGMGTQYF. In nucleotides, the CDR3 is TGTGCCAGCAGCCAAACAAGACAGGGGATGGGGACCCAGTACTTC.